Below are 14 T cell receptor beta chains sequenced from a single sample in a study of blood T cell repertoires in COVID-19. Profiling relied on immunoSEQ multiplex PCR, and the TCRdb table lists in-frame clones only, not all of them. Of 200,000 to 250,000 clones in the sample, approximately 78% were seen once. The specimen was peripheral blood. Receptor source: a woman at least 80 years old with COVID-19, enrolled during active disease.

V and J are TRBV3-1 (or the pseudogene TRBV3-2) and TRBJ1-1, with TRBD1 as a possible D gene (5 bases). Germline V gene data show CDR1 as LGHDT and CDR2 as YNNKEL (reference sequence). V was cut by 8 bases and J by 1 base, with 8 bases left in between. This CDR3 comprises 12 residues. CDR3 region: CASGTGNTEAFF. The CDR3, as DNA: TGTGCCAGCGGAACAGGGAACACTGAAGCTTTCTTT.

The rearrangement joins TRBV14 to TRBJ2-7; 9 positions agree with TRBD2. Trimming took 4 bases from V and 2 from J; bases not matched to a gene: 6. The germline CDR1 and CDR2 sequences are SGHDN and FVKESK. CDR3 length: 15 residues. CDR3 loop: CASSPRAGGPYEQYF. The CDR3 DNA reads TGTGCCAGCAGCCCCCGAGCGGGAGGACCCTACGAGCAGTACTTC.

This chain uses TRBV7-9 with TRBJ1-2, with 10 positions matching TRBD1. In germline, CDR1 is SEHNR, CDR2 FQNEAQ (reference sequence). J gave up 4 bases and V 5 bases, and 7 bases lay outside the gene matches. CDR3 length equals 15 residues. The chain's CDR3 is CASSTSTGGGYGYTF. CDR3 coding DNA: TGTGCCAGCAGCACCTCGACAGGGGGCGGCTATGGCTACACCTTC. The full variable domain, in which reference TRBV7-9 and TRBJ1-2 provide the parts outside the CDR3, is DTGVSQNPRHKITKRGQNVTFRCDPISEHNRLYWYRQTLGQGPEFLTYFQNEAQLEKSRLLSDRFSAERPKGSFSTLEIQRTEQGDSAMYLCASSTSTGGGYGYTFGSGTRLTVV.

In this sample, this clone turned up many times. This rearrangement joins TRBV14 to TRBJ2-7; perhaps TRBD2 as D (6 bases). The CDR3 spans 15 residues. Trimming stripped 4 bases from V and 5 bases from J, with 18 bases between. Germline values: CDR1 SGHDN, CDR2 FVKESK. The CDR3 coding sequence is TGTGCCAGCAGCCTCAAACGGGACTTGCGCAACGAGCAGTACTTC. Protein product: CASSLKRDLRNEQYF.

This sequence joins TRBV6-5 and TRBJ2-7; 8 bases fit TRBD1. The CDR3 sequence is 14 residues long. J was trimmed by 7 bases and V by 2 bases; bases with no gene match: 7. From germline, CDR1 is MNHEY and CDR2 SVGAGI. CDR3 bases: TGTGCCAGCAGTTACACCCAGGGGGCAAGGGAGCAGTACTTC. Its translation is CASSYTQGAREQYF.

In this sample, this clone turned up a few times. This sample also contains other DNA sequences that code for the same CDR3. The chain employs TRBV18 and TRBJ2-7; 9 bases map to TRBD1. Trimming took 3 bases from V and 4 from J; bases not matched to a gene: 4. CDR1 and CDR2 from the germline V gene are KGHSH and LQKENI. The CDR3 is 14 residues long. The chain's CDR3 is CASSPGQGLYEQYF. For the CDR3, the DNA is TGTGCCAGCTCACCGGGACAGGGACTTTACGAGCAGTACTTC.

The V call is TRBV9, the J call TRBJ2-2, with 10 positions matching TRBD1. The CDR3 extends over 15 amino acids. The V gene end was trimmed by 5 bases and the J gene end by 3 bases; junction bases not matched to a gene: 4. Germline assignment: CDR1 SGDLS and CDR2 YYNGEE. CDR3 bases: TGTGCCAGCAGAGCCGGGACAGGGGACACCGGGGAGCTGTTTTTT. Protein sequence: CASRAGTGDTGELFF.

This rearrangement joins TRBV3-1 (or the pseudogene TRBV3-2) to TRBJ1-2; 8 bases match TRBD1. After removal of 1 base from V and 13 bases from J, the junction contained 8 bases not matched to a gene. Per the germline V gene, CDR1 is LGHDT and CDR2 is YNNKEL (reference sequence). The CDR3 spans 13 residues. The CDR3 DNA is TGTGCCAGCAGCCAAGGGACAGGGACCCGTGGCACCTTC. It translates to CASSQGTGTRGTF.

The CDR3 is CASSLNTATYYNEQFF. The DNA of the CDR3 is TGTGCCAGCAGCTTAAATACAGCCACTTACTACAATGAGCAGTTCTTC. The J gene is TRBJ2-1, the V gene TRBV7-3; D unresolved. Between the trimmed V and J ends, which lost 1 base and 3 bases, there was a span of 13 bases. The CDR3 covers 16 residues. CDR1 and CDR2 from the germline V gene are SGHTA and FQGTGA.

This clone was counted a few times. The rearrangement uses TRBV6-6 and TRBJ1-5; maybe TRBD1 (6 bases). The CDR3 consists of 13 residues. Germline CDR1 reads MNHNY; CDR2 reads SVGAGI (reference sequence). V lost 6 bases to trimming and J lost 4 bases, with 10 bases between them. This chain's CDR3 is CASSDTGNQPQHF. As DNA, the CDR3 is TGTGCCAGCAGCGATACAGGGAATCAGCCCCAGCATTTT.

The chain employs TRBV10-3 and TRBJ2-5; 9 nucleotides agree with TRBD1. The CDR3 sequence is 14 residues long. In germline, CDR1 is ENHRY, CDR2 SYGVKD. After removal of 4 bases from V and 4 bases from J, the junction contained 4 bases not matched to a gene. CDR3 coding DNA: TGTGCCATCAGTGGGACAGGGGCCAGAGAGACCCAGTACTTC. It is translated as CAISGTGARETQYF.

The chain couples TRBV2 to TRBJ2-2; D unclear. Trimming removed 7 bases from V and 5 bases from J, with 11 bases in between. The CDR3 is 13 residues long. Germline loops: CDR1 SNHLY, CDR2 FYNNEI. The CDR3 region is CASTPRETGELFF. CDR3 DNA: TGTGCCAGCACCCCCCGAGAAACCGGGGAGCTGTTTTTT.

V usage is TRBV12-3 or TRBV12-4 and J usage is TRBJ1-2, with unresolved D. Between the trimmed V and J ends, which lost 3 bases and 8 bases, there was a span of 13 bases. The CDR3 has 13 residues. CDR3 sequence (DNA): TGTGCCAGCAGTTTGAGTCCCACGAGGGGCTACACCTTC. Amino acids: CASSLSPTRGYTF.

The chain couples TRBV28 to TRBJ2-7, with 7 positions matching TRBD2. The CDR3 has 12 residues. V was clipped by 7 bases and J by 6 bases; unmatched bases: 6. Germline V CDR1 and CDR2: MDHEN, SYDVKM. The CDR3 bases are TGTGCCAGCAAAGTAGGGAGGGGCGAGCAGTACTTC. This gives the protein CASKVGRGEQYF. The complete variable domain, with remaining parts taken from reference TRBV28 and TRBJ2-7, reads DVKVTQSSRYLVKRTGEKVFLECVQDMDHENMFWYRQDPGLGLRLIYFSYDVKMKEKGDIPEGYSVSREKKERFSLILESASTNQTSMYLCASKVGRGEQYFGPGTRLTVT.